The 24 T cell receptor beta chains reported below all come from one sample, sequenced in a study of T cell repertoires in cytomegalovirus infection. TCRdb fed the reads into MiXCR, producing one record per CDR3 protein. The table lists nearly 650,000 distinct CDR3 sequences, around 24% of them singletons. The material sequenced was CD8+ T cells from PBMCs. These receptor sequences come from a human donor in good health (CMV status not recorded). Some clones in this sample may be carry-over from other donors' samples.

This chain connects TRBV15 to TRBJ2-1; 7 nucleotides match TRBD2. The germline CDR1 and CDR2 sequences are LNHNV and YYDKDF (reference sequence). The CDR3 spans 15 residues. The junction had 10 bases not matched to a gene; V was cut back by 3 bases and J by 8 bases. CDR3 amino acids: CATSRTSGGRDEQFF. As DNA, the CDR3 is TGTGCCACCAGCAGGACCTCCGGAGGGAGGGATGAGCAGTTCTTC.

Details on this clonotype: At one of its ends the junction is not consistent with the germline gene, which may arise from a read error. CDR3 sequence reads: CASSQDWTSGAPGTGELFF. In nucleotides, the CDR3 is TGTGCCAGCAGCCAAGATTGGACTAGCGGGGCCCCGGGCACCGGGGAGCTGTTTTTT. V usage is TRBV4-1 and J usage is TRBJ2-2, with TRBD2 identical over 12 bases. Per the germline V gene, CDR1 is MGHRA and CDR2 is YSYEKL. CDR3 length: 19 amino acids.

This clonotype was recorded at least ten times. The chain employs TRBV7-2 and TRBJ2-5, with TRBD2 matching 8 bases. The CDR3 covers 17 residues. The germline V gene has CDR1 SGHTA and CDR2 FQGNSA. With V trimmed by 0 bases and J by 9 bases, 15 bases remained unmatched. For the CDR3, the DNA is TGTGCCAGCAGCTTAGCGGGTGCGGGGGGAATCCCGGTGTCCCAGTACTTC. This codes for CASSLAGAGGIPVSQYF.

J is TRBJ2-7 and V is TRBV13, with 7 bases matching TRBD1. The trim removed 3 bases at V and 3 bases at J, leaving 5 bases unmatched. The CDR3 has 14 amino acids. CDR1 is PRHDT and CDR2 is FYEKMQ in the germline V gene (reference sequence). The DNA for the CDR3 is TGTGCCAGCAGCTTGACAGGGAGCTACTACGAGCAGTACTTC. This gives the protein CASSLTGSYYEQYF.

This clonotype has just a few counts. V and J are TRBV4-3 and TRBJ2-3, with 8 nucleotides matching TRBD1. Germline CDR1 reads LGHNA; CDR2 reads YSLEER. V trimming: 1 base; J trimming: 3 bases; junction bases outside the gene matches: 3. The CDR3 contains 15 residues. CDR3 protein: CASSQGTGWTDTQYF. CDR3 DNA: TGCGCCAGCAGCCAAGGGACAGGGTGGACAGATACGCAGTATTTT.

This clonotype was recorded a few times. This chain uses TRBV5-1 with TRBJ1-1; 9 nucleotides align to TRBD1. The CDR3 totals 15 residues. Germline V gene sequence: CDR1 SGHRS, CDR2 YFSETQ. The trim removed 4 bases at V and 6 bases at J, leaving 10 bases unmatched. The CDR3 here is CASSQWDRVGSEAFF. CDR3 nucleotide sequence: TGCGCCAGCAGCCAGTGGGACAGGGTTGGATCTGAAGCTTTCTTT.

This clonotype was counted at least ten times. CDR3 coding DNA: TGTGCCAGCAGTTACGGGGGTGGGACTGAAGCTTTCTTT. Protein: CASSYGGGTEAFF. V is TRBV6-2 or TRBV6-3 and J is TRBJ1-1; D possibly corresponds to TRBD1 (5 bases). Trimming left V 2 bases short and J 5 bases short, with 9 bases between. This CDR3 has 13 residues. Germline V gives CDR1 MNHEY, CDR2 SVGEGT.

Points on this clonotype: One base away lies a much larger clone, so this may be a sequencing read error. The chain recombines TRBV7-3 with TRBJ2-3; 9 nucleotides align to TRBD2. CDR1 is SGHTA and CDR2 is FQGTGA in the germline V gene. The CDR3 contains 15 residues. DNA of the CDR3: TGTGCCAGCAGCGTTAGCGGGGGCGGGGGGGATATGCAGTATTTT. Its translation: CASSVSGGGGDMQYF.

With regard to this clonotype: Since a much larger clone is just one base distant, this may be a read error. V gene TRBV4-1 combines with J gene TRBJ2-1; 7 bases map to TRBD2. The CDR3 sequence is 17 residues long. Germline V gene sequence: CDR1 MGHRA, CDR2 YSYEKL. For the CDR3, the DNA is TGCGCCAGCTGCCACCCCGGGACTAACCGACGAGACAATGAGCAGTTCTTC. Translated, it gives CASCHPGTNRRDNEQFF.

The chain combines TRBV23-1 with TRBJ2-5; TRBD1 matches at 7 bases. TRBV23-1 is an ORF, with its function uncertain. The CDR3 runs 14 residues. V trimming: 7 bases; J trimming: 2 bases; junction bases outside the gene matches: 7. The CDR3 region is CASIGTVDQETQYF. CDR3 coding DNA: TGCGCCAGCATAGGGACAGTAGATCAAGAGACCCAGTACTTC.

The chain couples TRBV4-3 to TRBJ2-2; D is uncertain. Per the germline V gene, CDR1 is LGHNA and CDR2 is YSLEER. The CDR3 extends over 20 amino acids. With 2 bases removed from V and 1 base from J, the gap between germline ends came to 23 bases. CDR3 in amino acids: CASSQTDQQDYLRNTGELFF. The CDR3 nucleotides read TGCGCCAGCAGCCAAACCGATCAGCAGGATTATTTGCGGAACACCGGGGAGCTGTTTTTT.

This chain links TRBV4-1 with TRBJ2-1; D call uncertain. The CDR3 runs 13 residues. Germline lookup yields CDR1 MGHRA and CDR2 YSYEKL. Trimming removed 5 bases from V and 3 bases from J, with 8 bases in between. In DNA form, the CDR3 reads TGCGCCAGCAGCGAAGGATTCTACAATGAGCAGTTCTTC. Residues: CASSEGFYNEQFF.

There are many counts of this clonotype. This rearrangement joins TRBV12-3 or TRBV12-4 to TRBJ2-7; D is unclear. The V end lost 4 bases, the J end lost 6 bases, and 7 bases lay between the germline ends. The CDR3 loop spans 11 amino acids. The CDR3 DNA follows: TGTGCCAGCAGTTCAGGTATCGAGCAGTACTTC. It encodes CASSSGIEQYF.

This chain connects TRBV6-6 to TRBJ2-3; no clear D gene. CDR1 is MNHNY, CDR2 SVGAGI, per germline (reference sequence). V lost 5 bases to trimming and J lost 4 bases, with 13 bases between them. This CDR3 contains 14 residues. The CDR3 is CASSPTTRADTQYF. The CDR3, as DNA: TGTGCCAGCAGTCCGACGACACGCGCAGATACGCAGTATTTT.

This clonotype occurred many times. V and J are TRBV7-8 and TRBJ2-2, with 7 bases lining up with TRBD1. V was pared by 5 bases and J by 4 bases, with 10 bases of the junction left unmatched. Germline lookup yields CDR1 SGHVS and CDR2 FQNEAQ. The CDR3 is 16 residues long. The CDR3 loop reads CASSPDRDWVTGELFF. The CDR3 DNA reads as TGTGCCAGCAGCCCAGACAGGGATTGGGTCACCGGGGAGCTGTTTTTT.

This clonotype was observed a handful of times. The rearrangement uses TRBV12-3 or TRBV12-4 and TRBJ2-1; 11 bases line up with TRBD2. V was pared by 7 bases and J by 10 bases, with 6 bases of the junction left unmatched. The CDR3 contains 13 residues. CDR3 protein: CASIGTSGTEQFF. The CDR3 nucleotides are TGTGCCAGCATTGGGACTAGCGGAACCGAGCAGTTCTTC.

This clonotype has a count of ten or more. The germline gene is not matched at one end of the junction; a read error may be the cause. The chain recombines TRBV7-7 with TRBJ2-1; D possibly corresponds to TRBD2 (5 bases). Germline values: CDR1 SSHAT, CDR2 FNYEAQ (reference sequence). This CDR3 spans 15 amino acids. In DNA form, the CDR3 reads TGTGCTAGCAGCTTAGAAGTCGGAGGAAACAATGAGCAGTTCTTC. It is translated as CASSLEVGGNNEQFF.

The CDR3 reads CSLEVAGDNEQFF. The DNA of the CDR3 is TGCAGCTTGGAGGTAGCGGGGGACAATGAGCAGTTCTTC. The genes are TRBV29-1 and TRBJ2-1; 9 bases are shared with TRBD2. The CDR3 consists of 13 residues. J lost 5 bases, V lost 8 bases, and 7 bases had no gene match. In germline, CDR1 is SQVTM, CDR2 ANQGSEA.

This clonotype was observed at least ten times. This sequence joins TRBV7-8 and TRBJ1-5, with 9 bases lining up with TRBD1. The CDR3 contains 16 residues. J gave up 12 bases and V 4 bases, and 16 bases lay outside the gene matches. Germline V lookup: CDR1 SGHVS, CDR2 FQNEAQ. CDR3 amino acids: CASSSGTGMDSRGQHF. The CDR3 nucleotides read TGTGCCAGCAGCTCTGGGACAGGGATGGATTCGCGGGGCCAGCATTTT. The full variable domain, with the rest looked up from reference TRBV7-8 and TRBJ1-5, is GAGVSQSPRYKVAKRGQDVALRCDPISGHVSLFWYQQALGQGPEFLTYFQNEAQLDKSGLPSDRFFAERPEGSVSTLKIQRTQQEDSAVYLCASSSGTGMDSRGQHFGDGTRLSIL.

This clonotype has just a few counts. This chain connects TRBV20-1 to TRBJ2-4, with 10 bases fitting TRBD1. This CDR3 is 15 amino acids long. V was clipped by 6 bases and J by 4 bases; unmatched bases: 9. Germline CDR1 and CDR2: DFQATT and SNEGSKA (reference sequence). DNA of the CDR3: TGCAGTGCCCGAGACAGGGGGCTTTGGAAAAACATTCAGTACTTC. Translating gives CSARDRGLWKNIQYF.

The table lists this clonotype with many counts. This chain connects TRBV14 to TRBJ2-3; D might be TRBD1 (6 bases). The CDR3 is 19 amino acids. Germline-derived CDR1 and CDR2 are SGHDN and FVKESK. V was pared by 0 bases and J by 3 bases, with 22 bases between. The chain's CDR3 is CASSQDWGPNLTGTDTQYF. As DNA, the CDR3 is TGTGCCAGCAGCCAAGATTGGGGTCCTAACCTCACAGGGACAGATACGCAGTATTTT.

This clonotype was seen many times. V is TRBV7-9 and J is TRBJ1-2; D is unclear. Trimming removed 2 bases from V and 1 base from J, with 8 bases in between. The CDR3 runs to 14 residues. Germline loops: CDR1 SEHNR, CDR2 FQNEAQ (reference sequence). CDR3 DNA: TGTGCCAGCAGCTTACCCGGGAATAACTATGGCTACACCTTC. Translating it yields CASSLPGNNYGYTF.

In this sample, this clonotype turned up many times. The chain is built from TRBV5-1 and TRBJ2-3; tentatively, D is TRBD2 (6 bases). The length of the CDR3 is 15 residues. Germline V lookup: CDR1 SGHRS, CDR2 YFSETQ. V lost 4 bases, J lost 3 bases, and 15 bases lay in between. The CDR3 spells CASSPVPGRTDTQYF. CDR3 in DNA: TGCGCCAGCAGCCCAGTTCCGGGGAGGACAGATACGCAGTATTTT.

The chain links TRBV4-2 to TRBJ2-2; D possibly corresponds to TRBD2 (6 bases). Trimming pared 1 base from V and 0 bases from J, leaving 12 bases between. The CDR3 extends over 17 amino acids. Germline CDR1 is LGHNA and CDR2 is YNFKEQ. The CDR3 region is CASSQGLRETNTGELFF. DNA of the CDR3: TGTGCCAGCAGCCAAGGGTTGCGGGAAACGAACACCGGGGAGCTGTTTTTT.